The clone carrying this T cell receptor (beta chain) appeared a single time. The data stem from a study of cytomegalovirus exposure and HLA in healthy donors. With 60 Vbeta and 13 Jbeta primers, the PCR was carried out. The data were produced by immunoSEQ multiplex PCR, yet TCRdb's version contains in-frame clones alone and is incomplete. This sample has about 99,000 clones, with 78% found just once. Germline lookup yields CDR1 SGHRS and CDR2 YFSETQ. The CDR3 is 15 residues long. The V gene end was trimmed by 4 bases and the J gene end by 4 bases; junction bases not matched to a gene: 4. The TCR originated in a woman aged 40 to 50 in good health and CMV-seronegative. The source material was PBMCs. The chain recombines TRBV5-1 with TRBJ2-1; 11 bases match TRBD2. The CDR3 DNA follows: TGCGCCAGCAGCCTCGGGACTAGCGGATACAATGAGCAGTTCTTC. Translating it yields CASSLGTSGYNEQFF.